These T cell receptor beta chains were read from a single sample in a study of blood T cell repertoires in COVID-19. Sequenced by immunoSEQ multiplex PCR; TCRdb stores in-frame clones only, minus some. The data hold 200,000 to 250,000 clones, with 89% observed a single time. The sequencing sample was made of peripheral blood. The receptors were sampled from a man between 60 and 75 years old who had recovered from COVID-19. Each CDR3 is given with its conserved first and last residue. D genes are given only for firm matches. Clone sizes are given selectively: once, few, many, or a class where the clone is expanded.

clone_size j_call v_call cdr3_length d_call cdr3_aa cdr3_nt
NA TRBJ1-3 TRBV7-9 14 TRBD1 CASSWTGSGNTIYF TGTGCCAGCAGTTGGACAGGGTCTGGAAACACCATATATTTT
NA TRBJ1-6 TRBV7-3 15 NA CASSPRGGGHSPLHF TGTGCCAGCAGCCCAAGGGGGGGAGGCCATTCACCCCTCCACTTT
NA TRBJ1-2 TRBV4-3 15 NA CASSQDRYGGRGYTF TGCGCCAGCAGCCAAGATAGATACGGGGGACGTGGCTACACCTTC
NA TRBJ2-7 TRBV30 12 NA CAWTGTPYEQYF TGTGCCTGGACCGGGACTCCATACGAGCAGTACTTC
NA TRBJ1-5 TRBV28 15 NA CASTLPGQRYQPQHF TGTGCCAGCACTCTACCGGGACAAAGGTATCAGCCCCAGCATTTT
once TRBJ2-2 TRBV7-9 15 NA CASRRVRGGTGELFF TGTGCCAGCCGACGGGTCAGGGGTGGCACCGGGGAGCTGTTTTTT
NA TRBJ1-6 TRBV7-7 20 TRBD1 CATLTDRGYIAAGLNSPLHF TGTGCCACCTTAACGGACAGGGGGTATATCGCCGCCGGGTTGAATTCACCCCTCCACTTT
NA TRBJ1-4 TRBV5-5 13 TRBD1 CASSSGQYEKLFF TGTGCCAGCAGCTCGGGACAGTATGAAAAACTGTTTTTT
NA TRBJ2-7 TRBV27 19 TRBD2 CASSPPAAGLAGETYEQYF TGTGCCAGCAGTCCACCGGCGGCGGGACTAGCGGGAGAAACCTACGAGCAGTACTTC
NA TRBJ2-4 TRBV19 12 NA CASSETKNIQYF TGTGCCAGTAGCGAGACCAAAAACATTCAGTACTTC
NA TRBJ2-7 TRBV19 14 TRBD1 CASTLTGGMDEQYF TGTGCCAGTACCCTGACAGGGGGCATGGACGAGCAGTACTTC
NA TRBJ2-2 TRBV5-5 13 NA CASSFTRAGELFF TGTGCCAGCAGCTTCACTAGGGCCGGGGAGCTGTTTTTT
NA TRBJ2-7 TRBV2 15 TRBD2 CASSERLAGVGEQYF TGTGCCAGCAGTGAACGACTAGCGGGAGTCGGAGAGCAGTACTTC
NA TRBJ1-4 TRBV2 15 NA CASSDGGRMNEKLFF TGTGCCAGCAGTGACGGCGGCAGAATGAATGAAAAACTGTTTTTT
NA TRBJ2-7 TRBV28 15 TRBD1 CASSLLGTGIYEQYF TGTGCCAGCAGTTTATTGGGGACAGGGATCTACGAGCAGTACTTC
NA TRBJ1-4 TRBV5-1 15 TRBD1 CASSLGTGRGEKLFF TGCGCCAGCAGCCTAGGGACAGGTCGTGGTGAAAAACTGTTTTTT
NA TRBJ1-2 TRBV20-1 15 TRBD1 CSAGADRTLFYGYTF TGCAGTGCTGGTGCGGACAGGACTCTTTTCTATGGCTACACCTTC
once TRBJ2-1 TRBV11-2 16 NA CASSPGGLPSYNEQFF TGTGCCAGCAGCCCAGGCGGACTACCCTCCTACAATGAGCAGTTCTTC
NA TRBJ1-5 TRBV7-8 15 NA CASSLDTGMHQPQHF TGTGCCAGCAGCTTAGATACAGGGATGCACCAGCCCCAGCATTTT
NA TRBJ2-1 TRBV15 14 TRBD2 CATATGTRAYEQFF TGTGCCACCGCGACCGGGACTAGGGCGTATGAGCAGTTCTTC
NA TRBJ2-2 TRBV7-6 15 NA CASSLETANTGELFF TGTGCCAGCAGCCTCGAGACAGCTAACACCGGGGAGCTGTTTTTT
NA TRBJ2-7 TRBV6-5 15 TRBD1 CASSQTKGAAYEQYF TGTGCCAGCAGCCAGACGAAGGGGGCCGCCTACGAGCAGTACTTC
NA TRBJ2-7 TRBV7-8 13 NA CASSSGQIYEQYF TGTGCCAGCAGCTCTGGGCAGATCTACGAGCAGTACTTC
many TRBJ1-1 TRBV7-3 14 TRBD1 CASSLGTGMTEAFF TGTGCCAGCAGCTTAGGGACAGGGATGACTGAAGCTTTCTTT
NA TRBJ2-7 TRBV27 14 NA CASSSLASTYEQYF TGTGCCAGCAGTTCGCTAGCGTCGACCTACGAGCAGTACTTC
NA TRBJ2-1 TRBV9 13 NA CASSVLVNGEQFF TGTGCCAGCAGCGTACTGGTAAACGGTGAGCAGTTCTTC